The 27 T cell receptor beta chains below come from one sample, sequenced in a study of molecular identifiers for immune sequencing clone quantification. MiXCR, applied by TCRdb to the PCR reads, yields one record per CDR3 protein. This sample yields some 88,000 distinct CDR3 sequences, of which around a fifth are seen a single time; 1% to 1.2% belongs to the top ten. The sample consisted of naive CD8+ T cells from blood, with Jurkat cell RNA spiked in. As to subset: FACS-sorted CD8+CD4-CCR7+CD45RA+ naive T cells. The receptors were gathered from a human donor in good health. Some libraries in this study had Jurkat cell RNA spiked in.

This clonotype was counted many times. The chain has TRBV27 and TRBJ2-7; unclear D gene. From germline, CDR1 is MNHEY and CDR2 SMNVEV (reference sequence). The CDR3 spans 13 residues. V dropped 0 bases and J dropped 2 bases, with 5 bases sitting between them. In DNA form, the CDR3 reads TGTGCCAGCAGTTTATCCGATACCTACGAGCAGTACTTC. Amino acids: CASSLSDTYEQYF.

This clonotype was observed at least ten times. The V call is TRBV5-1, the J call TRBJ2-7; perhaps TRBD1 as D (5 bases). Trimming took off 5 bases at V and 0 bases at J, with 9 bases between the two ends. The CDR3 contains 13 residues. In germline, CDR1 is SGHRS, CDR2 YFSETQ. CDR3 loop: CASSAGFSYEQYF. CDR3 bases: TGCGCCAGCAGTGCAGGGTTCTCCTACGAGCAGTACTTC.

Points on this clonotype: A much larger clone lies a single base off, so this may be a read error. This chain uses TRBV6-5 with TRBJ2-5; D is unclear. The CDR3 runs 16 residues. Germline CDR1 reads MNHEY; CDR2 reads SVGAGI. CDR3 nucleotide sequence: TGTGCCAGCAGTTACTCTGGCGTGGTGGTCCAAGAGACCCGGTACTTC. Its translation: CASSYSGVVVQETRYF.

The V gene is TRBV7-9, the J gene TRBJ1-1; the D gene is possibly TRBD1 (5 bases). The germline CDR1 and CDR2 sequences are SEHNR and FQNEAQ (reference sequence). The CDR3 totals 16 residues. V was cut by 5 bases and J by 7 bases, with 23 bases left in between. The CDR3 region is CASSPPGGRANGEAFF. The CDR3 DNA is TGTGCCAGCAGCCCCCCAGGTGGCAGGGCCAACGGTGAAGCTTTCTTT.

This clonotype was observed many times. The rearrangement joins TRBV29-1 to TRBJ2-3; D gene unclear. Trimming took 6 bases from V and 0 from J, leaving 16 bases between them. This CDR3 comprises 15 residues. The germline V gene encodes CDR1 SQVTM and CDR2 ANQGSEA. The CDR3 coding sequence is TGCAGCGTGGATTGGGCCAGTCCTAGCACAGATACGCAGTATTTT. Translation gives CSVDWASPSTDTQYF.

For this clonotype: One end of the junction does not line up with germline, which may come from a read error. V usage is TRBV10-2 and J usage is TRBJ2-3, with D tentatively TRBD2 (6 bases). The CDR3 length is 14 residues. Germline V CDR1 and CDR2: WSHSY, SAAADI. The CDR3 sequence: CASCELAPTDTQYF. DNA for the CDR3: TGCGCCAGCTGTGAGCTAGCGCCCACAGATACGCAGTATTTT.

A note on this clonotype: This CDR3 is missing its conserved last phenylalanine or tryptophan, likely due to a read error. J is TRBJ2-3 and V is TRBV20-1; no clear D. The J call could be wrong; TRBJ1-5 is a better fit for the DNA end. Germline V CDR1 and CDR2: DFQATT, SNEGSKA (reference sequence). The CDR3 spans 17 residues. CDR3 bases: TGCAGTGCTAGAGATCAAGCGGGAGGGCCTCGCACAGATACGCAGCATCTT. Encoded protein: CSARDQAGGPRTDTQHL.

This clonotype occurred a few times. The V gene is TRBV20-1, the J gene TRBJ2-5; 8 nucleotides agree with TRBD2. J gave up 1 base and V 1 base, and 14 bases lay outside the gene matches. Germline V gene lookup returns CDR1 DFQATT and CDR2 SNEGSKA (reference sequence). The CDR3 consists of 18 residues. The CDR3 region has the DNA TGCAGTGCTAGAGGTCGACTAGCGACAAAACACCCCCAAGAGACCCAGTACTTC. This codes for CSARGRLATKHPQETQYF.

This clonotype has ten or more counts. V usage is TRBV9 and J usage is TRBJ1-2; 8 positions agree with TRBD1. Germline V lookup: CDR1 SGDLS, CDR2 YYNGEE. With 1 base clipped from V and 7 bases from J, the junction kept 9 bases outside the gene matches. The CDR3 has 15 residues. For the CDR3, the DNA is TGTGCCAGCAGCGTATTTGCAGGGGGCGCCGGTGGCTACACCTTC. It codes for CASSVFAGGAGGYTF.

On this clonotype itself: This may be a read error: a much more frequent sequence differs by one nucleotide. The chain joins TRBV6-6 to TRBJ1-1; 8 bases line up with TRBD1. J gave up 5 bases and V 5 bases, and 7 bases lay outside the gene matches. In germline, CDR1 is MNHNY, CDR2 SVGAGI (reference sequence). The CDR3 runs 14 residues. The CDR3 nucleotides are TGTGCCAGCAGTGCTACCAGGACAGGGACTGAAGCTTTCTTT. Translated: CASSATRTGTEAFF.

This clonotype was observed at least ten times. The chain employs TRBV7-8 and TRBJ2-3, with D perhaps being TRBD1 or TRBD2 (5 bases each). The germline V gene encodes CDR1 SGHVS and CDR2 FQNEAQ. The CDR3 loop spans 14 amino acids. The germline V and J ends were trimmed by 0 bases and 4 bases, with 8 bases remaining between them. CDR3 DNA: TGTGCCAGCAGCTTAGCCGGGACGGCAGATACGCAGTATTTT. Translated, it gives CASSLAGTADTQYF.

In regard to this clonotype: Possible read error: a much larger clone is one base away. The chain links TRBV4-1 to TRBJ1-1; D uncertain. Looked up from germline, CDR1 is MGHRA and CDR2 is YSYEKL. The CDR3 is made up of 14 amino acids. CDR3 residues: CASSRKDDSTVAFF. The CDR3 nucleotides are TGCGCCAGCAGCCGGAAGGACGATAGCACTGTAGCTTTCTTT.

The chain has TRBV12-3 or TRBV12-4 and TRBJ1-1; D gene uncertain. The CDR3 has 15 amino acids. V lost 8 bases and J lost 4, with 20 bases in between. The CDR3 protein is CASSGILVDSTEAFF. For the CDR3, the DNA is TGTGCCAGCTCGGGCATACTCGTTGATAGCACTGAAGCTTTCTTT.

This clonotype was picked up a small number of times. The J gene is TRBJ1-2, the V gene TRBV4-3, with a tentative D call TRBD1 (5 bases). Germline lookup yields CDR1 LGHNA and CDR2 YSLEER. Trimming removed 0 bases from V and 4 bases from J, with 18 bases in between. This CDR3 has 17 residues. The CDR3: CASSQDEEGARAYGYTF. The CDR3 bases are TGCGCCAGCAGCCAAGATGAAGAGGGTGCCAGGGCCTATGGCTACACCTTC.

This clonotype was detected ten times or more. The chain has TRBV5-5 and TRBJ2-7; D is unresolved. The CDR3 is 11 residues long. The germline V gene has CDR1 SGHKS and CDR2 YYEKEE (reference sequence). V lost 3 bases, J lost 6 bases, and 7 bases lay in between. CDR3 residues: CASSSGPEQYF. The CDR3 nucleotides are TGTGCCAGCAGCTCCGGGCCCGAGCAGTACTTC.

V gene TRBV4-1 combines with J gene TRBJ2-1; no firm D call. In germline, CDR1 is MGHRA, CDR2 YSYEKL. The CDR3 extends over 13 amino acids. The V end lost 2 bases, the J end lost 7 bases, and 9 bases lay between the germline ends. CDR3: CASSQTLGNEQFF. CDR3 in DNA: TGCGCCAGCAGCCAAACCCTAGGGAATGAGCAGTTCTTC.

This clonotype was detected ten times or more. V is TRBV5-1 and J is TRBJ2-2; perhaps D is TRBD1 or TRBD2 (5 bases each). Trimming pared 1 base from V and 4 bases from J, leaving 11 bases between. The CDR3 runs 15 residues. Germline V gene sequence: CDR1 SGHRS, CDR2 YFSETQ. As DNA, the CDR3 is TGCGCCAGCAGCTTGCGAGCAGGGAGCACCGGGGAGCTGTTTTTT. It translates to CASSLRAGSTGELFF.

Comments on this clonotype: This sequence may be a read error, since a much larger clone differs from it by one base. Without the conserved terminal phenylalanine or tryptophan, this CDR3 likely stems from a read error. CDR3 DNA sequence: TGTGCCAGCAGTTCCGGACTAGCGGAATACACAGATACGCAGTATTCT. Translated: CASSSGLAEYTDTQYS. This chain uses TRBV27 with TRBJ2-3, with 10 positions matching TRBD2. CDR1 and CDR2 (germline): MNHEY, SMNVEV (reference sequence). V was pared by 4 bases and J by 2 bases, with 6 bases of the junction left unmatched. This CDR3 comprises 16 residues.

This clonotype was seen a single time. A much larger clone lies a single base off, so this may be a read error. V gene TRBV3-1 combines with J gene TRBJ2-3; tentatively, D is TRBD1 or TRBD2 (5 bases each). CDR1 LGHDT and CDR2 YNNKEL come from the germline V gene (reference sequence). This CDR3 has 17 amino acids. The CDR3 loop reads CASSRLEGTLGTDTRYF. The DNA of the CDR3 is TGTGCCAGCAGCCGATTGGAAGGGACGTTGGGCACAGATACGCGGTATTTT.

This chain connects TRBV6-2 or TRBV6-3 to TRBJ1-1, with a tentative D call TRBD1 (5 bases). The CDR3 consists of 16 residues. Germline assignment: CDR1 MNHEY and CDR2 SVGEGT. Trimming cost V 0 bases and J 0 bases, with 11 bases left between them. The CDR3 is CASSYSRQSMNTEAFF. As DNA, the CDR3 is TGTGCCAGCAGTTACTCGAGACAGTCCATGAACACTGAAGCTTTCTTT.

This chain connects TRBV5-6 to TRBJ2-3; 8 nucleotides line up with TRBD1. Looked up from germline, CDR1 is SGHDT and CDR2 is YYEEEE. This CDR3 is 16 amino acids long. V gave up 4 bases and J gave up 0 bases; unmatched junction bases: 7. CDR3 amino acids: CASSTTGGTSTDTQYF. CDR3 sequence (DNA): TGTGCCAGCAGCACCACAGGGGGAACTAGCACAGATACGCAGTATTTT. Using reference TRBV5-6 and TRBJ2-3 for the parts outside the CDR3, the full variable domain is DAGVTQSPTHLIKTRGQQVTLRCSPKSGHDTVSWYQQALGQGPQFIFQYYEEEERQRGNFPDRFSGHQFPNYSSELNVNALLLGDSALYLCASSTTGGTSTDTQYFGPGTRLTVL.

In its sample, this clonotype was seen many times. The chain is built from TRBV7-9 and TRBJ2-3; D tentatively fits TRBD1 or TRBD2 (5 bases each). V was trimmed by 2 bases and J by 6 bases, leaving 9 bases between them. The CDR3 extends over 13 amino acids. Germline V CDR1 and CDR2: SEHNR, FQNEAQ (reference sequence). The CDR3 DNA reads TGTGCCAGCAGCTTACGAGGGGAGGATACGCAGTATTTT. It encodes CASSLRGEDTQYF.

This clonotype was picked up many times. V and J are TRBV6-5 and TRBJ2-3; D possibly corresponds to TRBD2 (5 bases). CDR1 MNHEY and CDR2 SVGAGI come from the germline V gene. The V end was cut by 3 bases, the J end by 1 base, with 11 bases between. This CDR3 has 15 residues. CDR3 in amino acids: CASSYFLGGTDTQYF. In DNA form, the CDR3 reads TGTGCCAGCAGTTATTTTCTCGGGGGCACAGATACGCAGTATTTT.

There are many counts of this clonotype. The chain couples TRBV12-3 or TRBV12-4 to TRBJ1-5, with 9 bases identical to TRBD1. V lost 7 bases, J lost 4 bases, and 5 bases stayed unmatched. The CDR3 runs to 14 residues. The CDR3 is CASKLGTGNQPQHF. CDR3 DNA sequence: TGTGCCAGCAAATTAGGGACAGGGAATCAGCCCCAGCATTTT.

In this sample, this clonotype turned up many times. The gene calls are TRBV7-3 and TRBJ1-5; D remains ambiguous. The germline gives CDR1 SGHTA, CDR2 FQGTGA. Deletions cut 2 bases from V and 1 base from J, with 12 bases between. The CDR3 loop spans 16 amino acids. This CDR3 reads CASSLVQRRSNQPQHF. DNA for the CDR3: TGTGCCAGCAGCTTAGTCCAGAGGCGGAGCAATCAGCCCCAGCATTTT.

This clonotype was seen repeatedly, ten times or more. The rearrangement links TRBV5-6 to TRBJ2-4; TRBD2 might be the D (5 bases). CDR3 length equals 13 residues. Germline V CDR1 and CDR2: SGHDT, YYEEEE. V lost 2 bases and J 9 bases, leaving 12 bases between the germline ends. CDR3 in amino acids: CASSFGLAPIQYF. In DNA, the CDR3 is TGTGCCAGCAGCTTCGGACTCGCCCCCATTCAGTACTTC.

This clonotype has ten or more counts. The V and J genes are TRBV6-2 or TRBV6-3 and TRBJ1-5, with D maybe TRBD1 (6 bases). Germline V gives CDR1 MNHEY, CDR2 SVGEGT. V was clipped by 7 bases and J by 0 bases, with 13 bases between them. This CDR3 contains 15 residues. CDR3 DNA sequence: TGTGCCAGCACCCTGCCGGGGGCTAGCAATCAGCCCCAGCATTTT. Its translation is CASTLPGASNQPQHF.